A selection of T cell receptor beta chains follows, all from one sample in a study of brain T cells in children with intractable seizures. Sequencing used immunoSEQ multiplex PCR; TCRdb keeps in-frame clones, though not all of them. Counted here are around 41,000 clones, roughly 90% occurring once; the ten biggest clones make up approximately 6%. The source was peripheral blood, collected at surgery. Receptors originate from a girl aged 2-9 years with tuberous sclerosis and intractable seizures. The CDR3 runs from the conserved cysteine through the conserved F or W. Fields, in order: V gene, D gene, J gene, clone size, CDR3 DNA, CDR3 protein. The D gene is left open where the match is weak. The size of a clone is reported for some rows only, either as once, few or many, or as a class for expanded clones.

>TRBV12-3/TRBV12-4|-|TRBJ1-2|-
TGTGCCAGCAGTTTAATTGGGGGCGGCTACACCTTC
CASSLIGGGYTF
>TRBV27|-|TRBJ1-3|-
TGTGCCAGCAGTTTAACAAGCTCTGGAAACACCATATATTTT
CASSLTSSGNTIYF
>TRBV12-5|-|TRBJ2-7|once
TGTGCTAGTGGTTTGGGCGACAGGATTTACGAGCAGTACTTC
CASGLGDRIYEQYF
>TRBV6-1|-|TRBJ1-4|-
TGTGCCAGCAGTGAAGATTCAGGGTGGGGTGAAAAACTGTTTTTT
CASSEDSGWGEKLFF
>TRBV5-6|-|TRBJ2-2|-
TGTGCCAGCAGCTTCGGCACCGGGGAGCTGTTTTTT
CASSFGTGELFF
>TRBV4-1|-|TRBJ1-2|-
TGCGCCAGCAGCCAAGATACGACAGTTAACTATGGCTACACCTTC
CASSQDTTVNYGYTF
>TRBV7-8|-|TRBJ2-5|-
TGTGCCAGCAGCCCGGGGATAAGACTTAAAGAGACCCAGTACTTC
CASSPGIRLKETQYF
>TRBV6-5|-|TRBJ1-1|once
TGTATCTCGTGGGACCCGAACACTGAAGCTTTCTTT
CISWDPNTEAFF
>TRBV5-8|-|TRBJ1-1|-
TGTGCCAGCAGCTTGAATGGGTTGACAGCGACTGAAGCTTTCTTT
CASSLNGLTATEAFF
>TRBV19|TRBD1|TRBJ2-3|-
TGTGCCAGTAGTATCCGGGGACAGGGGGCAGATACGCAGTATTTT
CASSIRGQGADTQYF
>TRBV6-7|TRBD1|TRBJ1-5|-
TGTGCCAGCAGTTTCCCGGACAGGGGACGTCGAAATCAGCCCCAGCATTTT
CASSFPDRGRRNQPQHF
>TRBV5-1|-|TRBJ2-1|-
TGCGCCAGCAGTCCCCTCCGCAATCGGCCCAATGAGCAGTTCTTC
CASSPLRNRPNEQFF
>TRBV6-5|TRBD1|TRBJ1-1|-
TGTGCCAGCAGATATGACAGGGGGAACACTGAAGCTTTCTTT
CASRYDRGNTEAFF
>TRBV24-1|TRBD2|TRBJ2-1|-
TGTGCCACCGGGGGGGGCTCCTACAATGAGCAGTTCTTC
CATGGGSYNEQFF
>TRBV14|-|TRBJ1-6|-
TGTGCCAGCAGACCTACAACACGGTCACCCCTCCACTTT
CASRPTTRSPLHF
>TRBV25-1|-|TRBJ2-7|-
TGTGCCAGCAGGGACGTAACAGGGAGCTCCTACGAGCAGTACTTC
CASRDVTGSSYEQYF
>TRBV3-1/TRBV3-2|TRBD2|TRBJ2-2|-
TGTGCCAGCAGGGGACTAGCGGACACCGGGGAGCTGTTTTTT
CASRGLADTGELFF
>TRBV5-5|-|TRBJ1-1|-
TGTGCCAGCAGCTTCCGGGCCCCAACGGAGAACACTGAAGCTTTCTTT
CASSFRAPTENTEAFF
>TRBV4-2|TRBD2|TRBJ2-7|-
TGTGCCAGCAGCCAAGCTGTTGGGACTAGCGGGTACCTCTCCTACGAGCAGTACTTC
CASSQAVGTSGYLSYEQYF
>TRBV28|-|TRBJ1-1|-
TGTGCCAGCAGTTTCCCTCGCCTTGACAGCATGAGCACTGAAGCTTTCTTT
CASSFPRLDSMSTEAFF
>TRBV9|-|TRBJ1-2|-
TGTGCCAGCAGCTCCCCAGGGTTCTACACCTTC
CASSSPGFYTF
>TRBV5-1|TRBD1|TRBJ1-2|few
TGCGCCAGCAGCAAGGGACAGAGCAATGAGGGCTACACCTTC
CASSKGQSNEGYTF
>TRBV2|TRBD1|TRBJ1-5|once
TGTGCCAGCAAGGCGACAGGGCGCGTTAATCAGCCCCAGCATTTT
CASKATGRVNQPQHF
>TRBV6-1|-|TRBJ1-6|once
TGTGCCAGCAGTGAAAGGAGCCTTTATAATTCACCCCTCCACTTT
CASSERSLYNSPLHF
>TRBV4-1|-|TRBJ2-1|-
TGCGCCAGCAGCCAAGGAAATGGAGTTTACAATGAGCAGTTCTTC
CASSQGNGVYNEQFF
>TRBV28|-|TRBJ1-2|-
TGTGCCAGCAGTTTAGGAGCAGGGAACTATGGCTACACCTTC
CASSLGAGNYGYTF
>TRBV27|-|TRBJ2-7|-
TGTGCCAGCAGTTTAGGACTCATGGTCTCCTACGAGCAGTACTTC
CASSLGLMVSYEQYF
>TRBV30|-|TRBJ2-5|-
TGTGCCTGGACAGTGCAAGAGACCCAGTACTTC
CAWTVQETQYF
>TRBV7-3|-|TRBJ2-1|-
TGTGCCAGCAGCTTCGGAGCTGAGCCTTACAATGAGCAGTTCTTC
CASSFGAEPYNEQFF
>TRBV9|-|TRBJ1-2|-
TGTGCCAGCAGCGTAGGTGGGGGCGTTTACGGCTACACCTTC
CASSVGGGVYGYTF
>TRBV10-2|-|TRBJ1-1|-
TGCGCCAGCAGTGAGACAGCTATGAACACTGAAGCTTTCTTT
CASSETAMNTEAFF
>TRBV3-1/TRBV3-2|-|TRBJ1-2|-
TGTGCCAGCAGCCCAACCTACAGGGCGACCTATGGCTACACCTTC
CASSPTYRATYGYTF
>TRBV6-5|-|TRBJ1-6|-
TGTGCCAGCAGTTATCGGGCCTCCCGCGGTTCACCCCTCCACTTT
CASSYRASRGSPLHF
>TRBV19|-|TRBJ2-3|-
TGTGCCAGTAGTATCGGGCGTGCCCTGTTGGAAGATACGCAGTATTTT
CASSIGRALLEDTQYF
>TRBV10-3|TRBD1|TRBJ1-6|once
TGTGCCATCAGTGAGCGTGGGGACAGGCCAAATTCACCCCTCCACTTT
CAISERGDRPNSPLHF
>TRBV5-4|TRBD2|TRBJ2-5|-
TGTGCCAGCAGCTTGGGATCGGGGGGAGAGACCCAGTACTTC
CASSLGSGGETQYF
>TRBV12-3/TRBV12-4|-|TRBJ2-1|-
TGTGCCAGCAGTTTCCCGCTCAATGAGCAGTTCTTC
CASSFPLNEQFF
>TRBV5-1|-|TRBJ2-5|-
TGCGCCAGCAGCTTCAGGGAGCGGAAGGAGACCCAGTACTTC
CASSFRERKETQYF
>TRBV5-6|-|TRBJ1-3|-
TGTGCCAGCAGCTCCAGCCTATCGAGGGTATCATCGGGAAACACCATATATTTT
CASSSSLSRVSSGNTIYF
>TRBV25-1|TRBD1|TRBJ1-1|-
TGTGCCAGCAGTGGCCCGGGACAGACAGGAGGGGACACTGAAGCTTTCTTT
CASSGPGQTGGDTEAFF
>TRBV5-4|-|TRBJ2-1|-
TGTGCCAGCAGCTTGGCGTACGGCTTATCGAATGAGCAGTTCTTC
CASSLAYGLSNEQFF
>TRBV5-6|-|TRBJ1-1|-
TGTGCCAGCAGCTTGGCCGGGCAAAACGTGAACACTGAAGCTTTCTTT
CASSLAGQNVNTEAFF
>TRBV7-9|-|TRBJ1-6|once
TGTGCCAGCAGCTTATTCGTGGCAGGGGAGAATTCACCCCTCCACTTT
CASSLFVAGENSPLHF
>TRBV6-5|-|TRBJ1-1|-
TGTGCCAGCAGAAATAGCGGACACCAGAACACTGAAGCTTTCTTT
CASRNSGHQNTEAFF
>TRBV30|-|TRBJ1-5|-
TGTGCCTGGAGTGTAGACAGAGATCAGCCCCAGCATTTT
CAWSVDRDQPQHF
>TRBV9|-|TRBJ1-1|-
TGTGCCAGCAGCTCCTGGGACAAGCGGTCAGAAGCTTTCTTT
CASSSWDKRSEAFF
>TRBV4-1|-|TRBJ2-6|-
TGCGCCAGCAGCCAAGACAAGCTCTCGGGGGCCAACGTCCTGACTTTC
CASSQDKLSGANVLTF
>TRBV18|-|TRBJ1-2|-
TGTGCCAGCTCACCTGGAGAAACAGTCAACTATGGCTACACCTTC
CASSPGETVNYGYTF
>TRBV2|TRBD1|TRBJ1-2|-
TGTGCCAGCAGTATGACAGGGGGCGCGGGAGGTGGCTACACCTTC
CASSMTGGAGGGYTF
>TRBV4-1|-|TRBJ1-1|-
TGCGCCAGCAGCTCCCGGGCTTTAACTGAAGCTTTCTTT
CASSSRALTEAFF
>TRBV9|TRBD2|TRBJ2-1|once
TGTGCCAGCAGCGTAGGCGGGGGGGCAAGCGATGAGCAGTTCTTC
CASSVGGGASDEQFF
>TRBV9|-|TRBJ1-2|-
TGTGCCAGCAGCCACAACACGGCGTCTAACTATGGCTACACCTTC
CASSHNTASNYGYTF
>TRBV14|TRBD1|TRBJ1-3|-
TGTGCCAGCAGCCAGCGGACAGGGGGGAGACCTGGAAACACCATATATTTT
CASSQRTGGRPGNTIYF
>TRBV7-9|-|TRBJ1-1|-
TGTGCCAGCAGCTTAGCGATAGGTAAGAACACTGAAGCTTTCTTT
CASSLAIGKNTEAFF
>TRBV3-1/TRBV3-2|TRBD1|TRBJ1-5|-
TGTGCCAGCAGCAGGGACAGGGGGAACAATCAGCCCCAGCATTTT
CASSRDRGNNQPQHF